A single sample is the source of the 27 T cell receptor beta chains below, sequenced in a study of T cell clones after liver transplantation. TCRdb's table, derived via immunoSEQ multiplex PCR, lists solely in-frame clones and lacks some. The data show roughly 80,000 clones, about 82% seen once. Sequencing was performed on CD4+ T cells from blood, taken approximately 3.5 years after liver transplant. All receptors come from a human patient who received a liver transplant. Some of these T cells may belong to the graft donor.

The J gene is TRBJ1-2, the V gene TRBV18; tentative D call: TRBD1 (6 bases). The CDR3 is made up of 15 amino acids. CDR1 and CDR2 (germline): KGHSH, LQKENI. Trimming stripped 6 bases from V and 2 bases from J, with 16 bases between. The CDR3 nucleotides are TGTGCCAGCTCGTCCGGGGGCGGCTCGAACTATGGCTACACCTTC. It is translated as CASSSGGGSNYGYTF.

The chain has TRBV7-3 and TRBJ1-2; the D gene is possibly TRBD1 (6 bases). Looked up from germline, CDR1 is SGHTA and CDR2 is FQGTGA. The V gene lost 5 bases and the J gene lost 6 bases, with 16 bases spanning the gap. The CDR3 totals 14 residues. The CDR3 is CASSPNGQRNGYTF. The CDR3, as DNA: TGTGCCAGCAGCCCGAATGGACAGAGGAATGGCTACACCTTC.

The rearrangement links TRBV14 to TRBJ1-1; D unresolved. Trimming shortened V by 5 bases and J by 1 base, and 14 bases separated the two germline ends. CDR3 length: 15 residues. Germline loops: CDR1 SGHDN, CDR2 FVKESK. In DNA form, the CDR3 reads TGTGCCAGCAGCTTCCCCCAGACGGGGAACACTGAAGCTTTCTTT. It encodes CASSFPQTGNTEAFF.

The gene calls are TRBV27 and TRBJ2-2, with TRBD2 as a possible D gene (5 bases). V lost 3 bases and J 7 bases, leaving 6 bases between the germline ends. Germline CDR1 and CDR2: MNHEY and SMNVEV (reference sequence). This CDR3 region has 12 residues. The CDR3 loop reads CASSFAGGELFF. In nucleotides, the CDR3 is TGTGCCAGCAGTTTCGCGGGCGGGGAGCTGTTTTTT.

This chain joins TRBV18 and TRBJ2-7; no definite D call. Germline V CDR1 and CDR2: KGHSH, LQKENI. V lost 2 bases and J 0 bases, leaving 11 bases between the germline ends. The CDR3 has 15 amino acids. CDR3: CASSPGSGISYEQYF. The CDR3 nucleotides are TGTGCCAGCTCACCAGGGTCAGGAATCTCCTACGAGCAGTACTTC. Filled out from reference TRBV18 and TRBJ2-7, the complete variable domain reads NAGVMQNPRHLVRRRGQEARLRCSPMKGHSHVYWYRQLPEEGLKFMVYLQKENIIDESGMPKERFSAEFPKEGPSILRIQQVVRGDSAAYFCASSPGSGISYEQYFGPGTRLTVT.

The CDR3 sequence: CASAWGGGDDEQYF. The CDR3 DNA sequence: TGTGCCAGCGCGTGGGGAGGGGGGGACGACGAGCAGTACTTC. V gene TRBV6-1 combines with J gene TRBJ2-7; a weak D match, TRBD2 (7 bases). The CDR3 has 14 amino acids. Germline values: CDR1 MNHNS, CDR2 SASEGT. V was trimmed by 8 bases and J by 5 bases, leaving 19 bases between them.

This clone was seen more than once but under ten times. J is TRBJ1-1 and V is TRBV5-1; D call uncertain. Germline CDR1 and CDR2: SGHRS and YFSETQ. V gave up 5 bases and J gave up 1 base, with 18 bases separating them. CDR3 length equals 16 residues. The CDR3 nucleotides are TGCGCCAGCAGACTTGAGGGAGGGCTGGCGAACACTGAAGCTTTCTTT. Amino acids: CASRLEGGLANTEAFF.

The genes are TRBV19 and TRBJ2-7; 7 bases fit TRBD1. The germline V gene encodes CDR1 LNHDA and CDR2 SQIVND (reference sequence). CDR3 length equals 13 residues. V shed 4 bases and J 5 bases; nucleotides not matched to a gene: 5. The CDR3 loop is CASSKQGFHEQYF. DNA of the CDR3: TGTGCCAGTAGTAAACAGGGGTTCCACGAGCAGTACTTC.

The rearrangement joins TRBV7-9 to TRBJ2-3; 8 bases align to TRBD1. J gave up 1 base and V 3 bases, and 3 bases lay outside the gene matches. Germline CDR1 SEHNR, CDR2 FQNEAQ (reference sequence). The CDR3 runs to 15 residues. The CDR3 is CASSLRGQGTDTQYF. CDR3 sequence (DNA): TGTGCCAGCAGCTTGAGGGGACAGGGCACAGATACGCAGTATTTT.

This clone was recorded only once. The V and J genes are TRBV7-9 and TRBJ2-1, with a tentative D call TRBD1 (5 bases). CDR1 and CDR2 from the germline V gene are SEHNR and FQNEAQ (reference sequence). CDR3 size: 16 residues. The germline V and J ends were trimmed by 1 base and 4 bases, with 14 bases remaining between them. The CDR3 DNA sequence: TGTGCCAGCAGCTTAGGGGGCGGTACCTTTTACAATGAGCAGTTCTTC. This encodes CASSLGGGTFYNEQFF.

The genes are TRBV7-2 and TRBJ2-1; D is possibly TRBD1 (5 bases). CDR1 and CDR2 from the germline V gene are SGHTA and FQGNSA. CDR3 length: 16 amino acids. Trimming left V 1 base short and J 6 bases short, with 16 bases between. The CDR3 loop reads CASSLEGRTRGNEQFF. The CDR3 region has the DNA TGTGCCAGCAGCTTAGAGGGGCGGACCCGTGGCAATGAGCAGTTCTTC.

The chain combines TRBV11-3 with TRBJ2-1, with D possibly being TRBD1 (5 bases). Germline V gene sequence: CDR1 SGHNT, CDR2 YENEEA. The length of the CDR3 is 15 residues. V was trimmed by 1 base and J by 0 bases, leaving 7 bases between them. CDR3: CASSLGGLSYNEQFF. In DNA form, the CDR3 reads TGTGCCAGCAGCTTAGGGGGCCTCTCCTACAATGAGCAGTTCTTC. Using reference TRBV11-3 and TRBJ2-1 for the parts outside the CDR3, the full variable domain is EAGVVQSPRYKIIEKKQPVAFWCNPISGHNTLYWYLQNLGQGPELLIRYENEEAVDDSQLPKDRFSAERLKGVDSTLKIQPAELGDSAVYLCASSLGGLSYNEQFFGPGTRLTVL.

This clone appeared a few times. The chain couples TRBV27 to TRBJ2-7; D could derive from TRBD1 or TRBD2 (5 bases each). The CDR3 covers 15 residues. Trimming stripped 0 bases from V and 2 bases from J, with 11 bases between. Germline V gene data show CDR1 as MNHEY and CDR2 as SMNVEV (reference sequence). In DNA form, the CDR3 reads TGTGCCAGCAGTTTATCAGGGACCGTTCCCTACGAGCAGTACTTC. Protein sequence: CASSLSGTVPYEQYF.

The chain is built from TRBV5-5 and TRBJ2-1, with TRBD2 matching over 7 bases. V lost 4 bases to trimming and J lost 4 bases; unmatched junction nucleotides: 5. This CDR3 is 14 amino acids long. Germline values: CDR1 SGHKS, CDR2 YYEKEE (reference sequence). The CDR3 sequence: CASSPGTIYNEQFF. CDR3 nucleotide sequence: TGTGCCAGCAGCCCCGGGACTATTTACAATGAGCAGTTCTTC.

The rearrangement uses TRBV6-1 and TRBJ2-7; TRBD2 matches at 8 bases. The CDR3 runs to 16 residues. The ends lost 0 bases at V and 2 bases at J; junction bases unmatched: 6. Germline CDR1 MNHNS, CDR2 SASEGT. CDR3 nucleotide sequence: TGTGCCAGCAGTGAAGCGGGCACTAGCGGAGCCTACGAGCAGTACTTC. Its protein product is CASSEAGTSGAYEQYF.

This rearrangement joins TRBV7-2 to TRBJ2-6, with D perhaps TRBD1 (6 bases). Trimming removed 5 bases at V and 1 base at J, with 21 bases between. The CDR3 is made up of 19 amino acids. CDR1 is SGHTA, CDR2 FQGNSA, per germline. The CDR3 reads CASSRRGAGERSGANVLTF. The CDR3, as DNA: TGTGCCAGCAGCCGACGGGGTGCAGGGGAAAGGTCTGGGGCCAACGTCCTGACTTTC.

The genes are TRBV27 and TRBJ2-6; D unresolved. Germline CDR1 reads MNHEY; CDR2 reads SMNVEV (reference sequence). The V end was cut by 5 bases, the J end by 0 bases, with 17 bases between. This CDR3 comprises 18 residues. The chain's CDR3 is CASSPSTRLLSGANVLTF. For the CDR3, the DNA is TGTGCCAGCAGTCCTTCGACAAGGCTTCTCTCTGGGGCCAACGTCCTGACTTTC. Looking up the rest from reference TRBV27 and TRBJ2-6 gives the full variable domain: EAQVTQNPRYLITVTGKKLTVTCSQNMNHEYMSWYRQDPGLGLRQIYYSMNVEVTDKGDVPEGYKVSRKEKRNFPLILESPSPNQTSLYFCASSPSTRLLSGANVLTFGAGSRLTVL.

This chain connects TRBV28 to TRBJ1-2; D is perhaps TRBD1 (5 bases). The length of the CDR3 is 13 residues. From germline, CDR1 is MDHEN and CDR2 SYDVKM. V lost 6 bases and J 7 bases, leaving 15 bases between the germline ends. The CDR3 DNA sequence: TGTGCCAGCAGCCCTGGGGGGTGGGGTGGCTACACCTTC. It is translated as CASSPGGWGGYTF.

This chain uses TRBV5-1 with TRBJ1-2; the D gene is possibly TRBD1 (6 bases). With 2 bases removed from V and 2 bases from J, the gap between germline ends came to 13 bases. Per germline, CDR1 SGHRS and CDR2 YFSETQ. The CDR3 runs 15 residues. DNA for the CDR3: TGCGCCAGCAGCTTAGAGACAGGAGCGAACTATGGCTACACCTTC. Its translation is CASSLETGANYGYTF. Combining the CDR3 with reference TRBV5-1 and TRBJ1-2 gives the whole variable domain KAGVTQTPRYLIKTRGQQVTLSCSPISGHRSVSWYQQTPGQGLQFLFEYFSETQRNKGNFPGRFSGRQFSNSRSEMNVSTLELGDSALYLCASSLETGANYGYTFGSGTRLTVV.

The rearrangement joins TRBV2 to TRBJ2-7; 11 bases align to TRBD1. Germline assignment: CDR1 SNHLY and CDR2 FYNNEI. CDR3 length equals 15 residues. The V gene end was trimmed by 4 bases and the J gene end by 2 bases; junction bases not matched to a gene: 4. Here the CDR3 reads CASSGPGQGAYEQYF. As DNA, the CDR3 is TGTGCCAGCAGTGGTCCGGGACAGGGGGCCTACGAGCAGTACTTC. The full variable domain, in which reference TRBV2 and TRBJ2-7 provide the parts outside the CDR3, is EPEVTQTPSHQVTQMGQEVILRCVPISNHLYFYWYRQILGQKVEFLVSFYNNEISEKSEIFDDQFSVERPDGSNFTLKIRSTKLEDSAMYFCASSGPGQGAYEQYFGPGTRLTVT.

V gene TRBV18 combines with J gene TRBJ2-5; D not certain. Per germline, CDR1 KGHSH and CDR2 LQKENI. The V end was cut by 2 bases, the J end by 5 bases, with 12 bases between. The CDR3 spans 14 residues. In nucleotides, the CDR3 is TGTGCCAGCTCACCAATCAGGTTGCGGGAGACCCAGTACTTC. It specifies CASSPIRLRETQYF.

This chain joins TRBV5-1 and TRBJ2-3, with a possible D match to TRBD1 (5 bases). Trimming removed 4 bases from V and 6 bases from J, with 21 bases in between. Germline lookup yields CDR1 SGHRS and CDR2 YFSETQ. The CDR3 has 16 residues. CDR3 nucleotide sequence: TGCGCCAGCAGCGCCGGCCTAAGCAGGGAAATCGATACGCAGTATTTT. Its protein product is CASSAGLSREIDTQYF.

This chain joins TRBV9 and TRBJ2-7; the D gene could be TRBD1 or TRBD2 (6 bases each). This CDR3 has 12 residues. The germline gives CDR1 SGDLS, CDR2 YYNGEE. Trimming pared 4 bases from V and 6 bases from J, leaving 11 bases between. The CDR3 nucleotides read TGTGCCAGCAGCTCACAGGGAGGCGAGCAGTACTTC. This translates into CASSSQGGEQYF.

The chain is built from TRBV28 and TRBJ2-3, with 10 bases aligning to TRBD1. The CDR3 consists of 16 residues. V was clipped by 5 bases and J by 2 bases; unmatched bases: 7. Germline V gene sequence: CDR1 MDHEN, CDR2 SYDVKM. The CDR3 coding sequence is TGTGCCAGCAGTCTTCTTGGACAGGGGGACACAGATACGCAGTATTTT. It is translated as CASSLLGQGDTDTQYF.

This chain connects TRBV9 to TRBJ1-2, with TRBD1 matching over 8 bases. From germline, CDR1 is SGDLS and CDR2 YYNGEE. The CDR3 extends over 14 amino acids. The J segment lost 8 bases and the V segment lost 0 bases, leaving 6 bases of the junction unmatched. CDR3 region: CASSVAGRGQGYTF. Here the CDR3 DNA reads TGTGCCAGCAGCGTAGCGGGCAGGGGGCAAGGCTACACCTTC.

The rearrangement uses TRBV29-1 and TRBJ2-1; TRBD2 matches 10 bases. V lost 6 bases and J lost 9; bases outside the gene matches: 11. CDR1 and CDR2 (germline): SQVTM, ANQGSEA. The CDR3 contains 14 residues. CDR3 in DNA: TGCAGCGTCCAGGGAAGCGGGAGGGCCATTGAGCAGTTCTTC. Translating it yields CSVQGSGRAIEQFF.

The chain is built from TRBV28 and TRBJ2-6, with 7 bases fitting TRBD1. The CDR3 covers 17 residues. Germline-derived CDR1 and CDR2 are MDHEN and SYDVKM. Unmatched junction bases numbered 8, after V lost 6 bases and J lost 0 bases. DNA of the CDR3: TGTGCCAGCAGAACGGGACAGCAACTCTCTGGGGCCAACGTCCTGACTTTC. Amino acids: CASRTGQQLSGANVLTF.